Listed below are T cell receptor beta chains from one sample, sequenced in a study of cytomegalovirus exposure and HLA in healthy donors. The repertoire was sequenced with immunoSEQ multiplex PCR; TCRdb's copy has only in-frame clones and lacks some. The sample includes around 200,000 clones, approximately 82% of them seen just once. The sample consisted of PBMCs. All receptors come from a woman aged 40 to 50 in good health and CMV-seronegative. Each CDR3 is given with its conserved first and last residue. A D gene is named only where the DNA matches it firmly. Clone size appears in some rows only: once, few, many, or a class for an expanded clone.

D gene	V gene	clone size	J gene	CDR3 DNA	CDR3 protein
NA	TRBV2	once	TRBJ2-5	TGTGCCAGCCGTCGGGGGTACCAAGAGACCCAGTACTTC	CASRRGYQETQYF
TRBD2	TRBV9	NA	TRBJ2-7	TGTGCCAGCAACACGGGACTAGCGGGGACCTACGAGCAGTACTTC	CASNTGLAGTYEQYF
TRBD2	TRBV18	NA	TRBJ2-5	TGTGCCAGCTCACCAGAGGCGGGGGAAGAGACCCAGTACTTC	CASSPEAGEETQYF
NA	TRBV7-2	few	TRBJ2-6	TGTGCCAGCGGAGGACTGTCCTCTGGGGCCAACGTCCTGACTTTC	CASGGLSSGANVLTF
NA	TRBV5-1	NA	TRBJ2-2	TGCGCCAGCAGCTTGCCTACGAACACCGGGGAGCTGCTTTTT	CASSLPTNTGELLF
TRBD1	TRBV28	NA	TRBJ1-5	TGTGCCAGCAGCTCTGACAGGGGGCGATCTCAGCCCCAGCATTTT	CASSSDRGRSQPQHF
NA	TRBV6-4	NA	TRBJ2-3	TGTGCCAGCAGCCGGGGGGCCACAGATACGCAGTATTTT	CASSRGATDTQYF
TRBD1	TRBV6-5	NA	TRBJ1-1	TGTGCCAGCAGGGACAGGGGGCAGGGTGGCACTGAAGCTTTCTTT	CASRDRGQGGTEAFF
NA	TRBV5-1	NA	TRBJ1-1	TGCGCCAGCAGCTTGGACGGGGGGGTAGTGAACACTGAAGCTTTCTTT	CASSLDGGVVNTEAFF
NA	TRBV19	NA	TRBJ2-3	TGTGCCAGTAGTATAGATCCCGGAGACAGCCCCACAGATACGCAGTATTTT	CASSIDPGDSPTDTQYF
TRBD2	TRBV6-6	NA	TRBJ2-3	TGTGCCAGCAGGCGAACTAGCGGGGGGTCAGATACGCAGTATTTT	CASRRTSGGSDTQYF
NA	TRBV6-5	NA	TRBJ2-7	TGTGCCAGCAGGGCGGGCTCCCACGAGCAGTACTTC	CASRAGSHEQYF
TRBD2	TRBV7-3	NA	TRBJ2-2	TGTGCCAGCAGGCGGGGGGGCTTCGGGGAGCTGTTTTTT	CASRRGGFGELFF
NA	TRBV5-1	NA	TRBJ2-6	TGCGCCAGCAGCGGGACATCTGGGGCCAACGTCCTGACTTTC	CASSGTSGANVLTF
NA	TRBV5-5	NA	TRBJ2-5	TGTGCCAGCAGCTTGGGGGCGCCCCAGGAGACCCAGTACTTC	CASSLGAPQETQYF
TRBD1	TRBV7-6	NA	TRBJ1-3	TGTGCCAGCAGCCCCGGGACAGAGAGAAACACCATATATTTT	CASSPGTERNTIYF
NA	TRBV21-1	NA	TRBJ1-4	TGTGCCAGGTCCAGGGTCGGGGAAAAACTGTTTTTT	CARSRVGEKLFF
TRBD1	TRBV14	NA	TRBJ1-6	TGTGCCAGCAGCCCTTCCGGACAGGGGGGCAATTCACCCCTCCACTTT	CASSPSGQGGNSPLHF
NA	TRBV7-3	NA	TRBJ2-5	TGTGCCAGCAGCTTAACAGGACGTCTCCTCCAGGGAGAGACCCAGTACTTC	CASSLTGRLLQGETQYF
TRBD2	TRBV5-6	NA	TRBJ2-3	TGTGCCAGCAGCTGGGGGGGGTCCGGGGATACGCAGTATTTT	CASSWGGSGDTQYF
NA	TRBV30	NA	TRBJ1-1	TGTGCCTGGAGACCAGGAATCGGCACTGAAGCTTTCTTT	CAWRPGIGTEAFF
TRBD1	TRBV18	NA	TRBJ2-7	TGTGCCAGCTCACCACCGGGACAGGGGGTGAAGCAGTACTTC	CASSPPGQGVKQYF
NA	TRBV19	NA	TRBJ2-7	TGTGCCAGTGGGGCGCAATACGAGCAGTACTTC	CASGAQYEQYF
TRBD1	TRBV18	NA	TRBJ2-3	TGTGCCAGCTCACCGACAGGGGATAATGTACCGGATACGCAGTATTTT	CASSPTGDNVPDTQYF